This T cell receptor (beta chain) was identified during a study of blood T cells in healthy people across ages. This clonotype was observed at least ten times. Its specificity is not known. Next came a second PCR, run for roughly 6 to 11 cycles, which used a sample-barcoded 5' primer along with a J-beta primer mix. TCRdb re-analysed the 5' RACE reads in MiXCR, keeping a single row per CDR3 protein. The sample includes about 1 million distinct CDR3 sequences, 45% of them seen just once. Extraction of total RNA produced a minimum of 5.5 micrograms from each sample. Notes on the study in general: With donor CMV status unknown, expanded clonotype changes were possibly confounded. Unsorted PBMC material precluded a definitive naive versus antigen-experienced comparison. In long-lived donors, naive CD4+ cell counts and diversity exceeded those of aged donors.

The sequenced material came from blood. This receptor was obtained from a woman aged 60-75 years in good health.

CDR3 sequence reads: CSARDRANYGYTF. The CDR3 DNA reads TGCAGTGCTAGAGATCGGGCTAACTATGGCTACACCTTC. The chain has TRBV20-1 and TRBJ1-2; D is uncertain. Germline CDR1 reads DFQATT; CDR2 reads SNEGSKA (reference sequence). Deletions cut 0 bases from V and 0 bases from J, with 5 bases between. This CDR3 has 13 amino acids.